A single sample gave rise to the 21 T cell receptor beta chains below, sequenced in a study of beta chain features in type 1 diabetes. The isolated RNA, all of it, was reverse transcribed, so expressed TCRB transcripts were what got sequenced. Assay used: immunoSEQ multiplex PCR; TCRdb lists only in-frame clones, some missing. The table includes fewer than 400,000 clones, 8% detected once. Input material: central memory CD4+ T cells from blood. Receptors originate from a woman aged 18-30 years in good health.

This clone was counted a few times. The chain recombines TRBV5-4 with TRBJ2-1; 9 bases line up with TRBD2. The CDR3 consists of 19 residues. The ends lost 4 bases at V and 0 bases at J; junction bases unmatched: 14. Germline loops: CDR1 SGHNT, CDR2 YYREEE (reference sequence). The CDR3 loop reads CASSPVGSGSSRSYNEQFF. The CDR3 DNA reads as TGTGCCAGCAGCCCCGTAGGTAGCGGGAGTTCCCGCTCCTACAATGAGCAGTTCTTC.

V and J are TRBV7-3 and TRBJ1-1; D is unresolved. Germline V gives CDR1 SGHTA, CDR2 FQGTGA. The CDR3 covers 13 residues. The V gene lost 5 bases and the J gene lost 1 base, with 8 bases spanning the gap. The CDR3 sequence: CASSLFWNTEAFF. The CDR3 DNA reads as TGTGCCAGCAGCCTTTTTTGGAACACTGAAGCTTTCTTT.

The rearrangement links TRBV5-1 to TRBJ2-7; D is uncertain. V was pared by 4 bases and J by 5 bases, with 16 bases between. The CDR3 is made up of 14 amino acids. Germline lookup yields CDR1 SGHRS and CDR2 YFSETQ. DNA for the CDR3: TGCGCCAGCAGCAGACAAGGAACCGAAAACGAGCAGTACTTC. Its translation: CASSRQGTENEQYF.

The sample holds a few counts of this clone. The CDR3 nucleotides read TGTGCCAGCAGCTGGAGGGCGGGAGGTAACAATGAGCAGTTCTTC. Translation: CASSWRAGGNNEQFF. The chain couples TRBV5-6 to TRBJ2-1; 8 bases are a match to TRBD2. CDR3 length: 15 residues. With V trimmed by 3 bases and J by 5 bases, 7 bases remained unmatched. Germline V gene sequence: CDR1 SGHDT, CDR2 YYEEEE.

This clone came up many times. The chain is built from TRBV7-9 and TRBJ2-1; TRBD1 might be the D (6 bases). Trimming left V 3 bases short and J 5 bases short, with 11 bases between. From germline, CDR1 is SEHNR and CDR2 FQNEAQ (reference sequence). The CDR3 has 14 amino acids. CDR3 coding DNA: TGTGCCAGCAGCTTTCGAGCAGGGGACAATGAGCAGTTCTTC. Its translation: CASSFRAGDNEQFF.

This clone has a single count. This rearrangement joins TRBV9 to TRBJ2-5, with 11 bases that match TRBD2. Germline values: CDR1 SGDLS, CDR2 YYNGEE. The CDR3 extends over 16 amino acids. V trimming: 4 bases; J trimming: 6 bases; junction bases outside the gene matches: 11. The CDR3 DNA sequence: TGTGCCAGCAGCTTAGCGACTAGCGGGGACCGGAAGACCCAGTACTTC. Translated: CASSLATSGDRKTQYF.

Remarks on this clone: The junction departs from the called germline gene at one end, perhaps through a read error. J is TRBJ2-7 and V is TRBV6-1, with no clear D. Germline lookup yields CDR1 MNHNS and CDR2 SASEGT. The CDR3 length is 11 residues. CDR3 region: CASREGYEQYF. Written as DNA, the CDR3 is TGTGCCAGCAGAGAAGGATACGAGCAGTACTTC.

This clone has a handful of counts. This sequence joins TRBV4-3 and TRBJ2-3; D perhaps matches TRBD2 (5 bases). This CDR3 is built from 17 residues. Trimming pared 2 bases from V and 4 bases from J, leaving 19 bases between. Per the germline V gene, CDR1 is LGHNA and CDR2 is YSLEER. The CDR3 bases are TGCGCCAGCAGCCAATATATGGGAGCCCATGGCTCAGATACGCAGTATTTT. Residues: CASSQYMGAHGSDTQYF.

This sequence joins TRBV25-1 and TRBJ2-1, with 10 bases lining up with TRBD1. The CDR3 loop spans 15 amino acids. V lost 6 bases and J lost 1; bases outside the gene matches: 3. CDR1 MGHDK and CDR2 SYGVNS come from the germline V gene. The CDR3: CASRRDRGSYNEQFF. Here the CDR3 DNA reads TGTGCCAGCAGACGGGACAGGGGTTCCTACAATGAGCAGTTCTTC.

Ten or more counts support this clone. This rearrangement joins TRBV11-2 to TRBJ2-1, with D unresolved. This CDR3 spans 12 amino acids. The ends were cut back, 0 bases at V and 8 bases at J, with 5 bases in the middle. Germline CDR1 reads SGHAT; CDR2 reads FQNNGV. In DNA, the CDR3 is TGTGCCAGCAGCTTAGATCAATATGAGCAGTTCTTC. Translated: CASSLDQYEQFF.

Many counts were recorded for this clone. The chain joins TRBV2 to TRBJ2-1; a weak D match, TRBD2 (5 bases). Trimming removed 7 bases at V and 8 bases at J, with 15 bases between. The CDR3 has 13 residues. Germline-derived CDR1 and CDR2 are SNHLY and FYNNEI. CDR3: CASIRDGIDEQFF. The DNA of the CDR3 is TGTGCCAGCATCCGTGACGGGATCGATGAGCAGTTCTTC.

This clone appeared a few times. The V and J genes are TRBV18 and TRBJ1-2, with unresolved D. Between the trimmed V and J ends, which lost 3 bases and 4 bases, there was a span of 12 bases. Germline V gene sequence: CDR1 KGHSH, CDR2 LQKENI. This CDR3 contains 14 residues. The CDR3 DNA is TGTGCCAGCTCACCTTCCCAGAGCCTCTATGGCTACACCTTC. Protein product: CASSPSQSLYGYTF.

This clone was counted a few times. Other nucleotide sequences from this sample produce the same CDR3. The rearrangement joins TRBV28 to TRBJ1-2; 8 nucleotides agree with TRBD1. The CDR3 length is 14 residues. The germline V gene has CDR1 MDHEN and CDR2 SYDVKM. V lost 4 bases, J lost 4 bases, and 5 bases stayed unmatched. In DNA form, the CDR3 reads TGTGCCAGCAGTTCCGGGACAGGAGTCTATGGCTACACCTTC. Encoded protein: CASSSGTGVYGYTF.

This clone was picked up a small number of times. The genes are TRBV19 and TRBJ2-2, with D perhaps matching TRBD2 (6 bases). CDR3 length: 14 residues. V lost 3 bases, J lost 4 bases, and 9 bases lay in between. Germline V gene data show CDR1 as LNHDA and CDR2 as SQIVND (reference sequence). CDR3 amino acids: CASSMGLLTGELFF. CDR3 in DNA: TGTGCCAGTAGTATGGGACTCCTCACCGGGGAGCTGTTTTTT.

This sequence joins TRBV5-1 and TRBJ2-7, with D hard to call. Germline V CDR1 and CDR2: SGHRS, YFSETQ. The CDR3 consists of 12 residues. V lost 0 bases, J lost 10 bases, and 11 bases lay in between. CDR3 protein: CASSLGGSVQYF. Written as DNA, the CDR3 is TGCGCCAGCAGCTTGGGAGGCTCAGTACAGTACTTC.

The CDR3 region has the DNA TGTGCCAGCAGTTACTCGGTTTACGGGGACTATGGCTACACCTTC. It translates to CASSYSVYGDYGYTF. This chain uses TRBV6-5 with TRBJ1-2; D ambiguous. Trimming shortened V by 0 bases and J by 3 bases, and 11 bases separated the two germline ends. The CDR3 has 15 amino acids. Per germline, CDR1 MNHEY and CDR2 SVGAGI.

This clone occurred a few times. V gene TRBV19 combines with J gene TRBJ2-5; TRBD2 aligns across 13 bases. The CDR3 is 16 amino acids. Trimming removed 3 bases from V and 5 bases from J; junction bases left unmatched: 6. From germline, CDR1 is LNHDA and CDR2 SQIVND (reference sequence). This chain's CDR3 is CASSIRTSGRSETQYF. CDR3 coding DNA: TGTGCCAGTAGTATTAGGACTAGCGGGAGAAGTGAGACCCAGTACTTC.

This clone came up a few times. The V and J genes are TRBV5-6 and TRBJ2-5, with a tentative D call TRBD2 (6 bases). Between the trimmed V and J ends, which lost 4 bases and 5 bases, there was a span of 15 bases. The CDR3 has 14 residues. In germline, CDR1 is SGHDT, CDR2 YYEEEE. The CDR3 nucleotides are TGTGCCAGCAGCCGGGTGGGGGGTTCGGAGACCCAGTACTTC. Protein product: CASSRVGGSETQYF.

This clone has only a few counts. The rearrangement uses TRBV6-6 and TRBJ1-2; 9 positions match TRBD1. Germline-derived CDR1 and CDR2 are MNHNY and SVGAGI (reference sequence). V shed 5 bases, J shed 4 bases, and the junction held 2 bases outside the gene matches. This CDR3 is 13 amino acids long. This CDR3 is CASSQDRGYGYTF. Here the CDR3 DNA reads TGTGCCAGCAGTCAGGACAGGGGCTATGGCTACACCTTC.

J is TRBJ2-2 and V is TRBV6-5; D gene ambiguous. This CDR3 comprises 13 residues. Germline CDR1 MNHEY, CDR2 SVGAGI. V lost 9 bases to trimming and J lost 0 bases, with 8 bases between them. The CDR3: CASQPSNTGELFF. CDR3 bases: TGTGCCAGTCAGCCCTCGAACACCGGGGAGCTGTTTTTT.

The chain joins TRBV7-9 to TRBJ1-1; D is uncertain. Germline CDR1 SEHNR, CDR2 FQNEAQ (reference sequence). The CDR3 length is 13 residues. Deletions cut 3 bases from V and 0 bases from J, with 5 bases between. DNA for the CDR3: TGTGCCAGCAGCTTGGTTGTGAACACTGAAGCTTTCTTT. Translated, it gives CASSLVVNTEAFF.